This T cell receptor beta chain stems from a study of early T cells in non-severe SARS-CoV-2 infection (dated by TCRdb to 2020 to 2022). Study-wide context: Because TCR sequencing relied on bulk RNA taken from unsorted whole blood, pairing of alpha and beta chains was not possible. Broad study findings and their caveats: VDJdb matching was skewed toward anti-spike CD8 responses and likely underestimated virus-specific expansions by missing private and CD4 specificities.

The method was 5' RACE. Sequenced on a NextSeq 500. In the TCR library protocol, unique molecular identifiers were attached to individual cDNA molecules to correct for PCR bias and sequencing error. TCR alpha and beta chains were both sequenced, and the abundances of alpha and beta sequences in each sample were closely correlated with each other. The paper's processing steps were these. Decombinator V4 was used to perform V gene, J gene and CDR3 annotation of TCR sequences. Expanded TCRs were defined as changing significantly between any two time points under a Poisson model with p below 0.0001. Abundances of TCRs were expressed as counts per million after normalisation to the total number of TCRs sequenced in each sample. TRAV1-2 paired with TRAJ12, TRAJ20 or TRAJ33 defined MAIT TCRs, while TRAV10 paired with TRAJ18 defined iNKT TCRs. VDJdb, accessed 1 November 2021, was searched for CMV, EBV and SARS-CoV-2 annotated TCRs, excluding TCRs annotated for multiple antigens. TCRdb reran the public reads through fastp at Q25 and MiXCR, keeping productive beta chains. Each CDR3 protein gets just one entry, which takes the most common genes and DNA from the rows behind it. The authors' filters were not applied to this entry. This sample is represented by about 110,000 distinct CDR3 sequences; 9.5% to 13% of them were singletons. The top ten clones comprise 3% to 3.5% of the sample.

This clonotype was seen at least ten times. Its antigen remains unidentified. Base qualities are not provided; no much larger clone lies one nucleotide away. Set within a cohort of healthcare workers in London, UK, this nested case-control study involved weekly PCR testing of nasopharyngeal swabs along with blood sampling. Healthcare workers were recruited between 23 and 31 March 2020, during the week of the UK lockdown, and were followed weekly for up to about 16 weeks. From its cysteine to its phenylalanine, the CDR3 spans 15 amino acids. The kept DNA is CDR3 alone, 45 bases in frame from the first base. Per the germline V gene, SGHTA is the CDR1 and FQGTGA is the CDR2. Between the V and J ends, shortened by 5 bases and 0 bases respectively, the junction contains 12 bases.

The receptor comes from an adult who was a healthcare worker with PCR-confirmed SARS-CoV-2 infection or an uninfected control (not recorded which). Sequencing input: whole blood. Recombination linked TRBV7-3 to TRBJ2-3; perhaps TRBD1 is the D gene, with 5 bases matching. The CDR3 protein: CASSLQDTSTDTQYF. DNA sequence: TGTGCCAGCAGCCTACAGGATACTAGCACAGATACGCAGTATTTT.